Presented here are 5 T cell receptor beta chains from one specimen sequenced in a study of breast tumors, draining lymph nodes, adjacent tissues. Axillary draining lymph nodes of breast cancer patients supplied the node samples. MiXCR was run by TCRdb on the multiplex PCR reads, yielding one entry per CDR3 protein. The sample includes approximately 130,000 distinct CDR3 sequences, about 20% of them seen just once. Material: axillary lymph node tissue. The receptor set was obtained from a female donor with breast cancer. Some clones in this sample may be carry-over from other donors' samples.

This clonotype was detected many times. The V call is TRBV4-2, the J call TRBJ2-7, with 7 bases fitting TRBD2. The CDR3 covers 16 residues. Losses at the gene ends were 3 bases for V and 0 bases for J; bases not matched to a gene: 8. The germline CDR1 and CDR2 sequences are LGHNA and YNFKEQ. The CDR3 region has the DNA TGTGCCAGCAGCCAGGAACGGGACTATCCCTCCTACGAGCAGTACTTC. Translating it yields CASSQERDYPSYEQYF.

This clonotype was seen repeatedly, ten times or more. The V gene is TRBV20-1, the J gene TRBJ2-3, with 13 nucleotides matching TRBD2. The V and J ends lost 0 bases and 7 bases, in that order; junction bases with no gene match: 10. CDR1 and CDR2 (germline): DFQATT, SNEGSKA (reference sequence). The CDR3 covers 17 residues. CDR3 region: CSARDQGLGLAGYTQYF. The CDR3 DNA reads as TGCAGTGCTAGAGATCAGGGGTTGGGACTAGCGGGATATACGCAGTATTTT.

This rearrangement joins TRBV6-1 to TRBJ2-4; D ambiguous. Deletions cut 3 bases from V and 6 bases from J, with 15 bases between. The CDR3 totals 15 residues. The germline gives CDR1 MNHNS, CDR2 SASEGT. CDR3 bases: TGTGCCAGCAGTGAGGTGGGGTCGGGTTCAAACATTCAGTACTTC. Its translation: CASSEVGSGSNIQYF.

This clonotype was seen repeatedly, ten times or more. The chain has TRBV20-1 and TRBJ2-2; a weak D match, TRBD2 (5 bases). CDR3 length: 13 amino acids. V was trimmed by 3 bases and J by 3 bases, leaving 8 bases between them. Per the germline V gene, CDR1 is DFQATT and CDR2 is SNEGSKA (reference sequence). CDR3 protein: CSASGKDTGELFF. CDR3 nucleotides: TGCAGTGCTAGCGGGAAGGACACCGGGGAGCTGTTTTTT.

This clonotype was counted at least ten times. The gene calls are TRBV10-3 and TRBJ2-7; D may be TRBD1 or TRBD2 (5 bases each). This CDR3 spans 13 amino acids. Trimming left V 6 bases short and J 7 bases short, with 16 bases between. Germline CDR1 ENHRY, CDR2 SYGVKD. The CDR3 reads CAIRQSLGEEQYF. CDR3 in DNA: TGTGCCATCAGACAGTCCTTGGGGGAGGAGCAGTACTTC.